Listed here are 14 T cell receptor beta chains from one sample, sequenced in a study of technical replicates of blood from several donors. Assay: immunoSEQ multiplex PCR; the TCRdb copy retains only in-frame clones and omits some. Of roughly 80,000 clones in the sample, roughly 95% were seen once. Sequenced: T cells isolated from PBMCs. These receptors all come from a human donor in good health.

J is TRBJ2-5 and V is TRBV5-1; D is ambiguous. The ends were cut back, 1 base at V and 1 base at J, with 8 bases in the middle. This CDR3 is 14 amino acids long. In germline, CDR1 is SGHRS, CDR2 YFSETQ. The CDR3 nucleotides are TGCGCCAGCAGCTTGAACGCAGGCCAAGAGACCCAGTACTTC. Protein sequence: CASSLNAGQETQYF.

This sequence joins TRBV4-1 and TRBJ2-7; D is perhaps TRBD1 (6 bases). V was pared by 0 bases and J by 6 bases, with 15 bases between. The CDR3 length is 15 residues. Germline CDR1 and CDR2: MGHRA and YSYEKL. CDR3 bases: TGCGCCAGCAGCCAAGATATCGGCAGGGGTGGCGAGCAGTACTTC. This codes for CASSQDIGRGGEQYF.

The chain carries TRBV28 and TRBJ1-5; tentative D call: TRBD1 (6 bases). Trimming left V 10 bases short and J 2 bases short, with 15 bases between. The germline gives CDR1 MDHEN, CDR2 SYDVKM. The CDR3 covers 14 residues. DNA of the CDR3: TGTGCCACTGAAATCCCAGGGGGCAATCAGCCCCAGCATTTT. Its translation: CATEIPGGNQPQHF.

V is TRBV18 and J is TRBJ2-1, with D possibly matching TRBD2 (6 bases). CDR1 is KGHSH, CDR2 LQKENI, per germline. The CDR3 length is 14 residues. V was cut by 3 bases and J by 6 bases, with 12 bases left in between. CDR3: CASSPGSRSNEQFF. The CDR3 DNA is TGTGCCAGCTCACCCGGGAGCAGGAGCAATGAGCAGTTCTTC.

With regard to this clone: As the CDR3 is not closed by the conserved phenylalanine or tryptophan, this likely results from a read error. The rearrangement joins TRBV29-1 to TRBJ1-1; the D gene is possibly TRBD1 (5 bases). Germline CDR1 reads SQVTM; CDR2 reads ANQGSEA. V lost 5 bases and J lost 4, with 8 bases in between. The CDR3 contains 11 residues. This chain's CDR3 is CSVQRGTEAFL. CDR3 DNA sequence: TGCAGCGTTCAAAGGGGCACTGAAGCTTTCCTT.

The chain uses TRBV5-1 and TRBJ2-1, with D unclear. The V gene lost 4 bases and the J gene lost 7 bases, with 9 bases spanning the gap. In germline, CDR1 is SGHRS, CDR2 YFSETQ. The CDR3 loop spans 12 amino acids. The CDR3, as DNA: TGCGCCAGCAGCCCCAACAGTAATGAGCAGTTCTTC. It codes for CASSPNSNEQFF.

The V gene is TRBV28, the J gene TRBJ1-1; a possible D gene is TRBD1 (5 bases). This CDR3 has 15 residues. V was clipped by 2 bases and J by 0 bases, with 10 bases between them. Per the germline V gene, CDR1 is MDHEN and CDR2 is SYDVKM. CDR3 loop: CASSLVGEVNTEAFF. The CDR3 DNA reads TGTGCCAGCAGTTTAGTGGGGGAGGTGAACACTGAAGCTTTCTTT.

This rearrangement joins TRBV5-1 to TRBJ2-2; TRBD1 agrees at 8 bases. The CDR3 sequence is 16 residues long. Germline loops: CDR1 SGHRS, CDR2 YFSETQ. The ends lost 5 bases at V and 7 bases at J; junction bases unmatched: 13. CDR3 DNA sequence: TGCGCCAGCAGAATCCAACTCGGACAGGGCGTCGGGGAGCTGTTTTTT. Translating it yields CASRIQLGQGVGELFF.

The chain carries TRBV5-1 and TRBJ2-3, with TRBD1 matching 11 bases. This CDR3 comprises 16 residues. The trim removed 3 bases at V and 3 bases at J, leaving 6 bases unmatched. From germline, CDR1 is SGHRS and CDR2 YFSETQ. In DNA form, the CDR3 reads TGCGCCAGCAGCTCGGGGGGGACAGGGGGTACAGATACGCAGTATTTT. The encoded protein is CASSSGGTGGTDTQYF. The full variable domain, in which reference TRBV5-1 and TRBJ2-3 provide the parts outside the CDR3, is KAGVTQTPRYLIKTRGQQVTLSCSPISGHRSVSWYQQTPGQGLQFLFEYFSETQRNKGNFPGRFSGRQFSNSRSEMNVSTLELGDSALYLCASSSGGTGGTDTQYFGPGTRLTVL.

The chain joins TRBV30 to TRBJ2-5; 8 bases align to TRBD1. The V and J ends lost 2 bases and 5 bases, in that order; junction bases with no gene match: 7. The length of the CDR3 is 14 residues. Per the germline V gene, CDR1 is GTSNPN and CDR2 is SVGIG (reference sequence). For the CDR3, the DNA is TGTGCCTGGAGTTCGACAGGGGAAAGGGAGACCCAGTACTTC. Translated, it gives CAWSSTGERETQYF.

This clone has just one count. CDR3 residues: CAISETQRPGNEQFF. The CDR3 DNA reads as TGTGCCATCAGTGAGACTCAGCGGCCAGGCAATGAGCAGTTCTTC. The chain employs TRBV10-3 and TRBJ2-1; possible D gene TRBD2, 5 bases. Trimming shortened V by 2 bases and J by 6 bases, and 14 bases separated the two germline ends. Germline CDR1 reads ENHRY; CDR2 reads SYGVKD. The CDR3 runs to 15 residues.

Worth noting for this clone: Other DNA sequences in the sample encode the same CDR3. Here the CDR3 reads CASSSLSAGGIGYTF. CDR3 sequence (DNA): TGTGCCAGCAGTTCCCTTTCCGCAGGGGGGATAGGCTACACCTTC. The chain combines TRBV28 with TRBJ1-2; 7 bases fit TRBD1. Trimming at V came to 4 bases and at J to 8 bases, leaving 13 bases not matched to a gene. The CDR3 loop spans 15 amino acids. CDR1 is MDHEN and CDR2 is SYDVKM in the germline V gene.

The chain combines TRBV15 with TRBJ2-1, with 9 bases identical to TRBD1. The germline gives CDR1 LNHNV, CDR2 YYDKDF (reference sequence). This CDR3 has 18 amino acids. The V segment lost 1 base and the J segment 8 bases; nucleotides outside the gene matches: 15. CDR3 in amino acids: CATSRGINSGTGIHEQFF. CDR3 bases: TGTGCCACCAGCAGAGGGATAAACTCCGGGACAGGGATCCATGAGCAGTTCTTC.

The rearrangement uses TRBV16 and TRBJ2-3; 8 nucleotides align to TRBD2. Looked up from germline, CDR1 is KGHSY and CDR2 is FQNENV. There are 14 residues in the CDR3. V shed 8 bases, J shed 6 bases, and the junction held 10 bases outside the gene matches. The CDR3 DNA reads as TGTGCCAGCGCGGGAGGAGCGGGAGAGGATACGCAGTATTTT. As protein: CASAGGAGEDTQYF.